The entry below describes one T cell receptor (beta chain). Its antigen specificity is not known. One base away there is no much larger clone; base qualities are not given. The data were obtained in a study of blood T cell repertoires in COVID-19 (TCRdb year 2020). Notes on the research overall: The collaborator samples originated in the United States, Italy and Spain and spanned the acute and convalescent phases of COVID-19. The material from the prospective study consisted of cDNA or gDNA derived from T cells, B-cell-depleted T cells, or PBMCs. The repertoires were made available in a free public database intended to serve as a resource for research on the immune response to SARS-CoV-2. Deeply sampled blood TCRbeta repertoires from subjects exposed to, actively infected with, or recovered from COVID-19 were included in the dataset. The samples were drawn from the first 160 participants of the ongoing ImmuneRACE study and from some 1,300 subjects provided by 6 global collaborators. HLA class I and class II types, where available, came from metadata supplied by the sample provider rather than from assay-based typing. The sample metadata nearly always contained a de-identified subject ID, COVID-19 status, age in years and sex.

The immunoSEQ Assay, a bias-controlled multiplex PCR, was used to amplify TCRbeta CDR3 regions from genomic DNA. The authors' pipeline ran thus. Nucleated cell counts per sample were estimated from amplification of reference gene primers within the assay. To quantify the absolute abundance of each unique TCRbeta CDR3 rearrangement, sequence reads were collapsed and filtered. For each sample, productive Simpson clonality was calculated as the square root of Simpson's diversity index over productive rearrangements. This is the immuneACCESS table as TCRdb keeps it, with only in-frame sequences that have V and J called. A part of the clones is gone; compared with another copy, unresolved V genes explain less than half, and the rest is unexplained. The DNA was the basis for D and trimming; V, J and clone size are from that table. The sample has 200,000 to 300,000 clones on record, approximately 90% of them singletons. The ten largest clones add up to 0.99% of the sample.

Results the study describes overall, beyond this receptor: The quantity of clinical and demographic metadata differed by source and by participant and was supplied without curation.

The germline V gene encodes CDR1 SGHAT and CDR2 FQNNGV. Ends trimmed: V by 5 bases, J by 1 base; bases unmatched to a gene: 4. From cysteine to phenylalanine, the CDR3 is 16 amino acids long. Left in the record is the CDR3 DNA by itself, 48 bases read in frame from the first base. A second Seattle source provided samples from volunteer blood donors who had recovered from COVID-19. The collaborating institutions used their own protocols to collect whole blood in K2EDTA tubes. For TCRbeta analysis, collaborator samples were shipped as frozen whole blood, as isolated PBMCs, or as DNA extracted from either sample type.

This receptor was obtained from a woman aged 40-49 years who had recovered from COVID-19. Here the chain combines TRBV11-2 and TRBJ2-2; TRBD2 agrees with 10 junctional bases. Material: peripheral blood. The CDR3 reads CASSPTSGKNTGELFF. The bases read TGTGCCAGCAGCCCTACTAGCGGGAAGAACACCGGGGAGCTGTTTTTT.